In this sample, the clone carrying this T cell receptor (beta chain) turned up many times. This specimen belongs to a study of neurological immune-mediated disorders. The cDNA came from 5'RACE with 10-nucleotide random UMIs. Every sequencing run gave over 170 million TCR-beta sequences, taken from 15-18 subjects. Via MiXCR, TCRdb re-called the 5' RACE reads, giving one row per CDR3 protein. The sample yields around 50,000 distinct CDR3 sequences, approximately 16% seen once. Between the trimmed V and J ends, which lost 5 bases and 2 bases, there was a span of 18 bases. Germline assignment: CDR1 DFQATT and CDR2 SNEGSKA (reference sequence). The CDR3 is made up of 15 amino acids. Unsorted libraries came from 2 million PBMCs stored at -80 °C.

The sequencing sample was made of PBMCs. V gene TRBV20-1 combines with J gene TRBJ2-5; D could derive from TRBD1 or TRBD2 (6 bases each). The TCR originated in a man in his sixties in good health. The CDR3 region is CSAGDGGAKQETQYF. The DNA of the CDR3 is TGCAGTGCTGGGGACGGGGGCGCGAAGCAAGAGACCCAGTACTTC.